What follows are 9 T cell receptor beta chains derived from one specimen sequenced in a study of shared clonotypes between healthy human individuals. Using immunoSEQ multiplex PCR, the repertoire was profiled, and TCRdb retains in-frame clones only, with some absent. The sample records 1,500,000 or so clones, approximately 98.5% being singletons. Source material: naive CD4+ T cells sorted from blood. Subset: CD45RA+ positively selected. These receptors all stem from a man in his thirties or forties in good health.

The chain is built from TRBV27 and TRBJ2-1; TRBD2 aligns across 10 bases. This CDR3 contains 15 residues. Germline CDR1 and CDR2: MNHEY and SMNVEV (reference sequence). The V gene end was trimmed by 6 bases and the J gene end by 9 bases; junction bases not matched to a gene: 11. The CDR3 DNA sequence: TGTGCCAGCAGACAAAGCGGGAGGGCCCTCAGTGAGCAGTTCTTC. Translation: CASRQSGRALSEQFF.

V usage is TRBV7-2 and J usage is TRBJ2-3; D uncertain. Deletions cut 0 bases from V and 4 bases from J, with 8 bases between. Germline assignment: CDR1 SGHTA and CDR2 FQGNSA. This CDR3 comprises 14 residues. The CDR3 nucleotides read TGTGCCAGCAGCTTAGCGGCGTGGGCAGATACGCAGTATTTT. It yields the protein CASSLAAWADTQYF.

The chain employs TRBV20-1 and TRBJ1-1, with D unresolved. This CDR3 is 10 amino acids long. Germline V gene lookup returns CDR1 DFQATT and CDR2 SNEGSKA (reference sequence). Trimming cost V 6 bases and J 5 bases, with 7 bases left between them. CDR3 coding DNA: TGCAGTGCCAGCAGAACTGAAGCTTTCTTT. Protein: CSASRTEAFF.

The chain uses TRBV28 and TRBJ2-1, with 7 bases matching TRBD2. The CDR3 sequence is 16 residues long. CDR1 and CDR2 from the germline V gene are MDHEN and SYDVKM. V lost 7 bases, J lost 0 bases, and 9 bases stayed unmatched. The CDR3: CASTFSGLSSYNEQFF. The DNA of the CDR3 is TGTGCCAGCACCTTTAGCGGGCTCAGCTCCTACAATGAGCAGTTCTTC.

CDR3 nucleotide sequence: TGTGCCAGCAGGTTGGGACTAGCGGGAAGGCACGAGCAGTACTTC. This gives the protein CASRLGLAGRHEQYF. J is TRBJ2-7 and V is TRBV6-5; TRBD2 matches 13 bases. The J segment lost 5 bases and the V segment lost 6 bases, leaving 7 bases of the junction unmatched. The CDR3 length is 15 residues. Germline lookup yields CDR1 MNHEY and CDR2 SVGAGI.

This sequence joins TRBV7-8 and TRBJ2-1; D gene uncertain. The CDR3 covers 13 residues. Looked up from germline, CDR1 is SGHVS and CDR2 is FQNEAQ. The germline V and J ends were trimmed by 0 bases and 11 bases, with 11 bases remaining between them. This chain's CDR3 is CASSLAPLRQQFF. CDR3 sequence (DNA): TGTGCCAGCAGCTTAGCCCCCTTGCGGCAGCAGTTCTTC.

V and J are TRBV7-8 and TRBJ2-1; TRBD1 aligns across 7 bases. Unmatched junction bases numbered 7, after V lost 1 base and J lost 1 base. CDR3 length: 17 amino acids. The germline V gene has CDR1 SGHVS and CDR2 FQNEAQ. CDR3 loop: CASSLDRGGASYNEQFF. CDR3 nucleotides: TGTGCCAGCAGCTTAGATCGAGGGGGCGCTTCCTACAATGAGCAGTTCTTC.

This rearrangement joins TRBV27 to TRBJ2-1, with 10 bases lining up with TRBD2. This CDR3 has 16 residues. Losses at the gene ends were 2 bases for V and 7 bases for J; bases not matched to a gene: 8. The germline V gene has CDR1 MNHEY and CDR2 SMNVEV (reference sequence). The CDR3 here is CASSLRLAGEENEQFF. The CDR3, as DNA: TGTGCCAGCAGTTTACGCCTAGCGGGAGAAGAAAATGAGCAGTTCTTC.

Concerning this clone: Other DNA sequences within the sample encode an identical CDR3. The rearrangement uses TRBV18 and TRBJ2-7, with 10 bases aligning to TRBD2. The ends lost 0 bases at V and 3 bases at J; junction bases unmatched: 2. Germline CDR1 and CDR2: KGHSH and LQKENI. The CDR3 length is 15 residues. In nucleotides, the CDR3 is TGTGCCAGCTCACCACCGGGACTAGCGAGCTACGAGCAGTACTTC. Translation gives CASSPPGLASYEQYF.